The 16 T cell receptor beta chains presented below share a single source sample, sequenced in a study of blood T cell repertoires in COVID-19. The table came from immunoSEQ multiplex PCR; TCRdb's copy has only in-frame clones and leaves some out. Of roughly 84,000 clones in the sample, 70% to 90% are singletons; the top ten hold 15% to 20%. The sample consisted of peripheral blood. These receptors were taken from a man aged 80 or over with active or convalescent COVID-19.

This clone was detected once. The V gene is TRBV4-1, the J gene TRBJ2-1; 8 nucleotides align to TRBD1. The V segment lost 4 bases and the J segment 7 bases; nucleotides outside the gene matches: 12. The CDR3 is 16 amino acids. The germline V gene encodes CDR1 MGHRA and CDR2 YSYEKL. The DNA of the CDR3 is TGCGCCAGCAGCCTATTCCAGGGGGCCGGAGGGAATGAGCAGTTCTTC. Its translation: CASSLFQGAGGNEQFF.

This chain joins TRBV3-1 (or the pseudogene TRBV3-2) and TRBJ1-1; TRBD1 might be the D (6 bases). CDR1 and CDR2 from the germline V gene are LGHDT and YNNKEL (reference sequence). Trimming left V 6 bases short and J 8 bases short, with 16 bases between. The CDR3 covers 13 residues. CDR3 amino acids: CASRYRGALEAFF. For the CDR3, the DNA is TGTGCCAGCAGGTACCGGGGGGCTCTGGAAGCTTTCTTT.

This clone was counted a few times. The chain recombines TRBV3-1 (or the pseudogene TRBV3-2) with TRBJ1-3; 7 nucleotides agree with TRBD1. With 1 base clipped from V and 3 bases from J, the junction kept 6 bases outside the gene matches. The CDR3 totals 16 residues. Germline CDR1 reads LGHDT; CDR2 reads YNNKEL (reference sequence). CDR3 protein: CASSQVEGAGGNTIYF. The DNA for the CDR3 is TGTGCCAGCAGCCAAGTGGAGGGGGCTGGTGGAAACACCATATATTTT.

V usage is TRBV19 and J usage is TRBJ2-5; TRBD2 is a possible D gene (6 bases). V gave up 5 bases and J gave up 5 bases, with 12 bases separating them. From germline, CDR1 is LNHDA and CDR2 SQIVND (reference sequence). CDR3 length: 13 residues. DNA of the CDR3: TGTGCCAGTAGTCCGGCGGGGCGGGAGACCCAGTACTTC. Translated, it gives CASSPAGRETQYF.

The rearrangement joins TRBV6-6 to TRBJ1-5; 7 bases align to TRBD1. V lost 7 bases, J lost 5 bases, and 5 bases stayed unmatched. Germline CDR1 MNHNY, CDR2 SVGAGI (reference sequence). The CDR3 is made up of 13 amino acids. The CDR3 nucleotides read TGTGCCAGCAAGCAGGGGGTGGATCAGCCCCAGCATTTT. Encoded protein: CASKQGVDQPQHF.

The genes are TRBV6-5 and TRBJ2-1; maybe TRBD1 (6 bases). The CDR3 is 12 residues long. Trimming removed 11 bases at V and 4 bases at J, with 12 bases between. In germline, CDR1 is MNHEY, CDR2 SVGAGI. The CDR3 DNA reads as TGTGCCTGCCGACAGGATTACAATGAGCAGTTCTTC. This gives the protein CACRQDYNEQFF.

V usage is TRBV6-4 and J usage is TRBJ2-6; TRBD2 aligns across 15 bases. There are 20 residues in the CDR3. The germline V gene encodes CDR1 MRHNA and CDR2 SNTAGT. V lost 8 bases, J lost 4 bases, and 15 bases stayed unmatched. As DNA, the CDR3 is TGTGCCAGCCGAAAAAATCCCGGACTAGCGGGAGGGCGAGGGGCCAACGTCCTGACTTTC. Amino acid sequence: CASRKNPGLAGGRGANVLTF.

The V gene is TRBV25-1, the J gene TRBJ1-5, with D hard to call. The CDR3 contains 15 residues. V was shortened by 6 bases and J by 1 base, with 13 bases between the two germline ends. Germline V gene data show CDR1 as MGHDK and CDR2 as SYGVNS. The DNA of the CDR3 is TGTGCCAGCAGCGGAGGGTTGGAAAGCAATCAGCCCCAGCATTTT. Translated, it gives CASSGGLESNQPQHF.

The rearrangement joins TRBV28 to TRBJ1-6; 8 bases are shared with TRBD1. The V gene end was trimmed by 2 bases and the J gene end by 7 bases; junction bases not matched to a gene: 1. Germline V gene sequence: CDR1 MDHEN, CDR2 SYDVKM. The CDR3 is 14 residues long. The CDR3: CASSLGQGNSPLHF. CDR3 in DNA: TGTGCCAGCAGTTTAGGACAGGGAAATTCACCCCTCCACTTT.

The chain uses TRBV18 and TRBJ2-1, with 8 bases matching TRBD1. CDR1 KGHSH and CDR2 LQKENI come from the germline V gene. CDR3 length equals 16 residues. Unmatched junction bases numbered 9, after V lost 4 bases and J lost 4 bases. DNA for the CDR3: TGTGCCAGCTCACTAACCGGACAGGGTGGGTACAATGAGCAGTTCTTC. This codes for CASSLTGQGGYNEQFF.

The V call is TRBV3-1 (or the pseudogene TRBV3-2), the J call TRBJ1-2; D call uncertain. The CDR3 consists of 13 residues. The V gene's germline CDR1 is LGHDT and CDR2 YNNKEL (reference sequence). Deletions cut 5 bases from V and 4 bases from J, with 11 bases between. The CDR3 sequence: CASSLLRGYGYTF. The CDR3, as DNA: TGTGCCAGCAGCTTGTTACGGGGCTATGGCTACACCTTC.

The chain joins TRBV27 to TRBJ1-3; no definite D call. The germline CDR1 and CDR2 sequences are MNHEY and SMNVEV (reference sequence). This CDR3 has 13 residues. V dropped 3 bases and J dropped 2 bases, with 5 bases sitting between them. CDR3 amino acids: CASSFRTGNTIYF. CDR3 bases: TGTGCCAGCAGTTTCAGGACTGGAAACACCATATATTTT.

This clone was counted a few times. The V gene is TRBV29-1, the J gene TRBJ2-2; 11 bases map to TRBD1. Germline CDR1 is SQVTM and CDR2 is ANQGSEA. V lost 7 bases and J lost 3; bases outside the gene matches: 7. CDR3 size: 15 residues. CDR3 in amino acids: CSAADRGLDTGELFF. CDR3 DNA: TGCAGCGCCGCGGACAGGGGGCTGGACACCGGGGAGCTGTTTTTT.

J is TRBJ1-4 and V is TRBV28, with a tentative D call TRBD1 (5 bases). The CDR3 is made up of 16 amino acids. The germline CDR1 and CDR2 sequences are MDHEN and SYDVKM. V was cut by 7 bases and J by 1 base, with 16 bases left in between. The chain's CDR3 is CASKPRQPKTNEKLFF. The CDR3 bases are TGTGCCAGCAAGCCGCGACAGCCCAAAACTAATGAAAAACTGTTTTTT.

V is TRBV18 and J is TRBJ2-2; D not certain. V lost 3 bases and J lost 0, with 8 bases in between. CDR3 length: 15 amino acids. Germline values: CDR1 KGHSH, CDR2 LQKENI. This CDR3 is CASSPIQSNTGELFF. CDR3 nucleotide sequence: TGTGCCAGCTCACCCATACAGTCGAACACCGGGGAGCTGTTTTTT.

The chain uses TRBV5-6 and TRBJ1-3; D unclear. This CDR3 region has 15 residues. V lost 3 bases, J lost 0 bases, and 10 bases lay in between. Germline V gene data show CDR1 as SGHDT and CDR2 as YYEEEE. The CDR3 DNA sequence: TGTGCCAGCAGCTCGCACCCGCGCTCTGGAAACACCATATATTTT. Translation gives CASSSHPRSGNTIYF.